Presented here are 8 T cell receptor beta chains from one specimen sequenced in a study of cytomegalovirus exposure and HLA in healthy donors. PCR amplification relied on 60 Vbeta primers (plus 13 Jbeta primers). Produced via immunoSEQ multiplex PCR; TCRdb's table is partial and in-frame only. Of about 140,000 clones listed, roughly four fifths are singletons. Specimen: PBMCs. The receptors shown here come from a young man in good health and CMV-seronegative.

The V gene is TRBV5-1, the J gene TRBJ2-7; the D is unclear. The germline V and J ends were trimmed by 2 bases and 3 bases, with 12 bases remaining between them. Per the germline V gene, CDR1 is SGHRS and CDR2 is YFSETQ. This CDR3 comprises 14 residues. For the CDR3, the DNA is TGCGCCAGCAGCTTTTACCAGATGAACTACGAGCAGTACTTC. Translated: CASSFYQMNYEQYF.

This clone has just a few counts. The chain links TRBV11-2 to TRBJ2-7; 7 bases map to TRBD2. Germline V gene data show CDR1 as SGHAT and CDR2 as FQNNGV. This CDR3 has 14 residues. V lost 1 base and J lost 2; bases outside the gene matches: 2. The DNA of the CDR3 is TGTGCCAGCAGCTTAGCGGGGGGAGCCTACGAGCAGTACTTC. Translated: CASSLAGGAYEQYF.

The V gene is TRBV10-3, the J gene TRBJ2-7; 9 nucleotides match TRBD1. The V gene end was trimmed by 4 bases and the J gene end by 3 bases; junction bases not matched to a gene: 10. Germline-derived CDR1 and CDR2 are ENHRY and SYGVKD. CDR3 length: 16 residues. The CDR3 nucleotides read TGTGCCATCAGTGCGTCGACGGGACAGGGCCTCTACGAGCAGTACTTC. Translation: CAISASTGQGLYEQYF.

This clone was seen a handful of times. The gene calls are TRBV6-5 and TRBJ2-1, with TRBD1 matching 9 bases. The V gene's germline CDR1 is MNHEY and CDR2 SVGAGI. The CDR3 extends over 16 amino acids. Unmatched junction bases numbered 6, after V lost 1 base and J lost 5 bases. CDR3 amino acids: CASSYFRDRADNEQFF. CDR3 nucleotide sequence: TGTGCCAGCAGTTACTTCCGGGACAGGGCCGACAATGAGCAGTTCTTC.

This chain uses TRBV21-1 with TRBJ2-6; TRBD2 is the table's D call, not checked against the DNA. TRBV21-1 is an annotated pseudogene. The CDR3 runs 18 residues. The CDR3 DNA follows: TGTGCCAGCAGCAAAGGCCCGGAACTAAACTCTGGGGCCAACGTCCTGACTTTC. Protein: CASSKGPELNSGANVLTF.

This clone was picked up one time. This chain links TRBV27 with TRBJ1-2, with D perhaps matching TRBD1 (5 bases). Germline lookup yields CDR1 MNHEY and CDR2 SMNVEV (reference sequence). V lost 8 bases and J lost 4, with 14 bases in between. This CDR3 spans 13 amino acids. Here the CDR3 DNA reads TGTGCCAGCTCCAGGGTTGTGGGCTATGGCTACACCTTC. Protein sequence: CASSRVVGYGYTF.

This chain uses TRBV19 with TRBJ2-7, with 8 bases fitting TRBD1. V gave up 3 bases and J gave up 4 bases; unmatched junction bases: 5. Germline CDR1 and CDR2: LNHDA and SQIVND (reference sequence). The CDR3 loop spans 14 amino acids. The DNA of the CDR3 is TGTGCCAGTAGTATGGCCGGACAGGGTTACGAGCAGTACTTC. Protein sequence: CASSMAGQGYEQYF.

The chain has TRBV28 and TRBJ2-7, with D possibly matching TRBD1 (5 bases). V lost 3 bases and J 4 bases, leaving 7 bases between the germline ends. The length of the CDR3 is 12 residues. Germline CDR1 is MDHEN and CDR2 is SYDVKM. CDR3 nucleotides: TGTGCCAGCAGTTTTCAGGGTTACGAGCAGTACTTC. Translated, it gives CASSFQGYEQYF.